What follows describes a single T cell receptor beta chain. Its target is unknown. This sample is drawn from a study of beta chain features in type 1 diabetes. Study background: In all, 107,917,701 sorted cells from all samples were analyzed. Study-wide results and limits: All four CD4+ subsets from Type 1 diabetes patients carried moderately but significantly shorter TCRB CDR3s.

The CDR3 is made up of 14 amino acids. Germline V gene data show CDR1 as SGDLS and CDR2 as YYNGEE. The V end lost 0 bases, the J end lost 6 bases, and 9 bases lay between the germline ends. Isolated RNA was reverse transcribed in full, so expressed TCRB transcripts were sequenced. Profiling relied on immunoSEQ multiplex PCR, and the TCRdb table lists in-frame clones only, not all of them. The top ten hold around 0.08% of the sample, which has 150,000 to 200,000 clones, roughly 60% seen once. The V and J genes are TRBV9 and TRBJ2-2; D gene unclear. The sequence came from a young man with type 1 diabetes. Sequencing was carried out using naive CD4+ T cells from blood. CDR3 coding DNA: TGTGCCAGCAGCGTAGCGGTTCTGGCCGGGGAGCTGTTTTTT. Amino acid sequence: CASSVAVLAGELFF.